This entry is about one TCR beta chain. Its antigen is not identified. As for time point: week 47, end of study. Every vaccine dose comprised 300 ug of mutant IDH1 20-mer peptide plus topical imiquimod. This sample was taken from a study of a mutant IDH1 vaccine in newly diagnosed glioma. At the level of the study: Patients were started on vaccination 4-6 weeks after radiotherapy alone, or with temozolomide cycles. Patients under treatment included around 60% males and about 38% females and had a mean age of around 40 years.

The table came from immunoSEQ multiplex PCR; TCRdb's copy has only in-frame clones and leaves some out. The data show some 50,000 clones, roughly 61% seen once. V lost 1 base and J lost 3, with 12 bases in between. The CDR3 loop spans 15 amino acids. Per germline, CDR1 LNHDA and CDR2 SQIVND (reference sequence). The chain employs TRBV19 and TRBJ1-2; D is unresolved. This receptor was taken from a man aged 35 to 55 with glioma. Some clones in this sample may be carry-over from other donors' samples. The material was peripheral blood mononuclear cells (PBMCs), obtained from a glioma patient whose treatment included an IDH1 peptide vaccine. CDR3 DNA sequence: TGTGCCAGTAGTATAGCCTCCCGCGAATACTATGGCTACACCTTC. It is translated as CASSIASREYYGYTF. Looking up the rest from reference TRBV19 and TRBJ1-2 gives the full variable domain: DGGITQSPKYLFRKEGQNVTLSCEQNLNHDAMYWYRQDPGQGLRLIYYSQIVNDFQKGDIAEGYSVSREKKESFPLTVTSAQKNPTAFYLCASSIASREYYGYTFGSGTRLTVV.